This T cell receptor beta chain was captured in a study of blood T cell repertoires in COVID-19. Study at large: Collection of acute and convalescent COVID-19 samples took place in the United States, Italy and Spain.

Original analysis: By means of reference gene primer amplification, nucleated cell counts were estimated. TCRdb's copy holds only in-frame clones and misses some; the assay was immunoSEQ multiplex PCR. The D gene and trimming were derived from the DNA, and the V and J assignments and clone size from that table. The data hold 64,000 or so clones, with around 80% observed a single time. This clone came up a few times. V was cut by 0 bases and J by 2 bases, with 10 bases left in between. Germline V gene data show CDR1 as SGHNT and CDR2 as YENEEA. This CDR3 has 15 amino acids. The chain has TRBV11-3 and TRBJ1-2; possible D gene TRBD1, 5 bases. The TCR sequence derives from a man older than 75 with acute or convalescent COVID-19. The sample taken for sequencing was peripheral blood. As DNA, the CDR3 is TGTGCCAGCAGCTTAGATGACCAGGGCAACTATGGCTACACCTTC. Its translation: CASSLDDQGNYGYTF.